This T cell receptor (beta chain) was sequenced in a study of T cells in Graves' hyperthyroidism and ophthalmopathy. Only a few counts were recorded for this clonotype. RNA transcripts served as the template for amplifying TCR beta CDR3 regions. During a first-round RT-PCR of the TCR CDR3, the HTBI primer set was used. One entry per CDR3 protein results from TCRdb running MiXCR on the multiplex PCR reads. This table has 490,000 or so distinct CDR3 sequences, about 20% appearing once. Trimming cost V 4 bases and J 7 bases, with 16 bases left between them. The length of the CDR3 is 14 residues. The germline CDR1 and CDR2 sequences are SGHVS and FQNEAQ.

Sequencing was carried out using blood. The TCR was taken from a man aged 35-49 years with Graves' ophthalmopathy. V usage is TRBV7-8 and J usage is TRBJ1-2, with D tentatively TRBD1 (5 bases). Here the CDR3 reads CASSSIQGRGGYTF. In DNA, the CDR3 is TGTGCCAGCAGCTCGATTCAGGGTCGGGGTGGCTACACCTTC.